This TCR beta chain was profiled in a study of cytomegalovirus exposure and HLA in healthy donors. About the study: In an earlier analysis, some 110 million unique TCR beta sequences were found from some 200 million T cells.

Primers for the PCR totalled 60 Vbeta and 13 Jbeta. The data were produced by immunoSEQ multiplex PCR, yet TCRdb's version contains in-frame clones alone and is incomplete. The sample lists approximately 160,000 clones; 68% were seen once. Sequenced sample: PBMCs. The receptor's source is a woman between 40 and 50 years old in good health and CMV-seropositive.

This chain's CDR3 is CARSSPRPGLHNEQFF. CDR3 DNA: TGTGCCAGAAGCTCCCCCCGACCGGGACTCCACAATGAGCAGTTCTTC. The chain joins TRBV5-3 to TRBJ2-1; TRBD2 might be the D (6 bases). Being an ORF, TRBV5-3 has a function that is uncertain. This CDR3 has 16 residues. V was clipped by 3 bases and J by 5 bases, with 18 bases between them.